The T cell receptor (beta chain) described here comes from a study of shared clonotypes between healthy human individuals. Study-wide results and limits: Among the subsets, naive ones generally showed larger estimated richness than memory ones. Relative to clonotypes present in all four donors, those not shared had lower generation probabilities.

The germline V gene encodes CDR1 SNHLY and CDR2 FYNNEI. This CDR3 has 13 residues. V lost 11 bases and J lost 3; bases outside the gene matches: 6. Study processing details: Filtering differed, since immunoSEQ gave only junction sequences and no quality scores. The data were produced by immunoSEQ multiplex PCR, yet TCRdb's version contains in-frame clones alone and is incomplete. V and J calls and clone size follow that table, whereas D and trimming were derived from the DNA. Of 950,000 to 1,200,000 clones listed, around 77% are singletons. A word on this clone: Its cognate antigen is unknown. Other DNA sequences in the sample encode the same CDR3.

The sample consisted of memory CD4+ T cells from PBMCs. The subset here: CD45RA-negative fraction. This chain connects TRBV2 to TRBJ1-5, with 8 bases lining up with TRBD1. This clonotype was obtained from a man between 18 and 35 years old in good health. Some clones in this sample may be carry-over from other donors' samples. CDR3 in DNA: TGTGCCTCGAGGGGACAGGCCAATCAGCCCCAGCATTTT. It encodes CASRGQANQPQHF. Complete variable domain (other parts from reference TRBV2 and TRBJ1-5): EPEVTQTPSHQVTQMGQEVILRCVPISNHLYFYWYRQILGQKVEFLVSFYNNEISEKSEIFDDQFSVERPDGSNFTLKIRSTKLEDSAMYFCASRGQANQPQHFGDGTRLSIL.